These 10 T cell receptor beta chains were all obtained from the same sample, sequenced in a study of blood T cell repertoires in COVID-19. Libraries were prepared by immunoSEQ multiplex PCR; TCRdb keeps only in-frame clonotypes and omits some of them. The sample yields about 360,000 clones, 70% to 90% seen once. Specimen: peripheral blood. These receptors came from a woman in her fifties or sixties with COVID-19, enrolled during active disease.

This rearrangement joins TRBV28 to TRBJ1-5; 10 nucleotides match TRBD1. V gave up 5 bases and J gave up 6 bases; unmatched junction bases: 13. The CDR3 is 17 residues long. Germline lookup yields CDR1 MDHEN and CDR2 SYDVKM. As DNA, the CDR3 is TGTGCCAGCAGTCTCGGGACAGGGGCTAATTTGGCTCAGCCCCAGCATTTT. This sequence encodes CASSLGTGANLAQPQHF.

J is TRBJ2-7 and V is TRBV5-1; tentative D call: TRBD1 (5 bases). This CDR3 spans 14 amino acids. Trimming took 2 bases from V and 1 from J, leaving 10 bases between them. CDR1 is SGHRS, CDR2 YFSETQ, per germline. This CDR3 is CASSFFSGSYEQYF. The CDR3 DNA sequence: TGCGCCAGCAGCTTTTTCTCAGGGTCCTACGAGCAGTACTTC.

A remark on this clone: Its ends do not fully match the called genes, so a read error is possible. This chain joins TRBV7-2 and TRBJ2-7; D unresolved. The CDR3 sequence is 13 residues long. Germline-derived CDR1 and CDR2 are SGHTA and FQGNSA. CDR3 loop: CASSLDRVYEQYF. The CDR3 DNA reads TGTGCCAGCAGTTTAGACCGGGTGTACGAGCAGTACTTC.

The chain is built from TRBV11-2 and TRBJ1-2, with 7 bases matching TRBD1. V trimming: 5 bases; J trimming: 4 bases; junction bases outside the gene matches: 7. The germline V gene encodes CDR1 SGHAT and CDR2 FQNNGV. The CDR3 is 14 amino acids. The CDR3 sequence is CASSAQGGSYGYTF. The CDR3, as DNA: TGTGCCAGCAGCGCCCAAGGGGGCAGCTATGGCTACACCTTC.

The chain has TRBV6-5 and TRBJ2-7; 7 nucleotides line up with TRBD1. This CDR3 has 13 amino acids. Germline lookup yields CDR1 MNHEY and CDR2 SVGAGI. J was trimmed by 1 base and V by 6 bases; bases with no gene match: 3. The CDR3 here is CASRAQGSYEQYF. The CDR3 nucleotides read TGTGCCAGCAGGGCACAGGGGTCCTACGAGCAGTACTTC.

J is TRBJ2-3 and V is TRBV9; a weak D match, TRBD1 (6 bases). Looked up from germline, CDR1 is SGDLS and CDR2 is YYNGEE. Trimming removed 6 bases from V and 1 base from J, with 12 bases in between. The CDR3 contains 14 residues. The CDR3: CASTQGSGTDTQYF. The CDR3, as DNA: TGTGCCAGCACACAGGGCAGCGGCACAGATACGCAGTATTTT. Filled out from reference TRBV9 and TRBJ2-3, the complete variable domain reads DSGVTQTPKHLITATGQRVTLRCSPRSGDLSVYWYQQSLDQGLQFLIQYYNGEERAKGNILERFSAQQFPDLHSELNLSSLELGDSALYFCASTQGSGTDTQYFGPGTRLTVL.

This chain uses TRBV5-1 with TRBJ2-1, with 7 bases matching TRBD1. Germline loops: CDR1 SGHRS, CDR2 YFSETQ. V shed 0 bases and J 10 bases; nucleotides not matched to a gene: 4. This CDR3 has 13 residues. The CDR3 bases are TGCGCCAGCAGCTTGGGGCAGGGGGAAGAGCAGTTCTTC. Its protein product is CASSLGQGEEQFF.

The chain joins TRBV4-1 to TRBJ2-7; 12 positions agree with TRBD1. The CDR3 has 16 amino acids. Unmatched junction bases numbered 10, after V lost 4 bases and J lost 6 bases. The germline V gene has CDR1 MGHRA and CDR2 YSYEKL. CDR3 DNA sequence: TGCGCCAGCAGCCGAGAGGGACAGGGGGCTTCTACCGAGCAGTACTTC. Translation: CASSREGQGASTEQYF.

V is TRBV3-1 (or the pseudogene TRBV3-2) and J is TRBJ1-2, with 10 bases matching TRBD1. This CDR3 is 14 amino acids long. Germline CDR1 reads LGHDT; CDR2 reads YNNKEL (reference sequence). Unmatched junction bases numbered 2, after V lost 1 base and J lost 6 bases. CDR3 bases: TGTGCCAGCAGCCAAGTAGGGACAGGGGATGGCTACACCTTC. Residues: CASSQVGTGDGYTF.

This CDR3 reads CASSLVRTGNNEQFF. The DNA of the CDR3 is TGTGCCAGCAGCTTAGTTAGGACTGGAAACAATGAGCAGTTCTTC. This chain links TRBV7-2 with TRBJ2-1; TRBD2 is a possible D gene (5 bases). Germline loops: CDR1 SGHTA, CDR2 FQGNSA. The CDR3 sequence is 15 residues long. The germline V and J ends were trimmed by 1 base and 5 bases, with 12 bases remaining between them.